The 12 T cell receptor beta chains below all came from one sample that was sequenced in a study of vaccination effects on CD4 cells after COVID-19. Method: immunoSEQ multiplex PCR; TCRdb's copy keeps in-frame clones and lacks some. The sample contains under 80,000 clones, roughly 73% of which appear only once. ViraFEST assay sequencing came after antigen-specific CD4+ T cells were expanded with viral peptide pools. Once cultured for roughly nine days, the cells underwent separation to obtain CD4+ T cells. The person had a PCR-confirmed SARS-CoV-2 infection during March to December 2020. Their antigens remain unidentified. This sample comprised CD4+ T cells from PBMCs cultured with HIV peptides, obtained before COVID-19 vaccination. The subset denotes: HIV-1 Nef peptide pool negative control/reference culture. The source of these receptors is a human donor who had a prior SARS-CoV-2 infection.

The chain has TRBV6-5 and TRBJ1-2; perhaps TRBD1 as D (6 bases). The CDR3 loop spans 13 amino acids. From germline, CDR1 is MNHEY and CDR2 SVGAGI. With 6 bases removed from V and 6 bases from J, the gap between germline ends came to 14 bases. The CDR3, as DNA: TGTGCCAGCAGGGGGGGACAAGTGCATGGCTACACCTTC. Protein: CASRGGQVHGYTF.

The CDR3 loop is CASSYVGRVSPLHF. The DNA for the CDR3 is TGTGCCAGCAGTTACGTGGGCAGGGTTTCACCCCTCCACTTT. V is TRBV6-5 and J is TRBJ1-6; a weak D match, TRBD1 (5 bases). Germline V gives CDR1 MNHEY, CDR2 SVGAGI. The germline V and J ends were trimmed by 2 bases and 9 bases, with 11 bases remaining between them. The CDR3 loop spans 14 amino acids.

This clone was found a few times. This chain connects TRBV19 to TRBJ2-2; perhaps TRBD2 as D (6 bases). V was cut by 3 bases and J by 4 bases, with 15 bases left in between. The CDR3 is 16 residues long. Germline CDR1 reads LNHDA; CDR2 reads SQIVND (reference sequence). CDR3 residues: CASSIFGGTLTGELFF. The CDR3 DNA is TGTGCCAGTAGTATTTTTGGCGGGACGCTCACCGGGGAGCTGTTTTTT.

There are a few counts of this clone. The rearrangement links TRBV7-9 to TRBJ2-1, with 7 positions matching TRBD2. This CDR3 spans 15 amino acids. Trimming removed 5 bases from V and 0 bases from J; junction bases left unmatched: 4. The germline V gene has CDR1 SEHNR and CDR2 FQNEAQ (reference sequence). The CDR3 sequence: CASSPGGSSYNEQFF. Here the CDR3 DNA reads TGTGCCAGCAGCCCCGGGGGGAGCTCCTACAATGAGCAGTTCTTC. Full variable domain (rest looked up from reference TRBV7-9 and TRBJ2-1): DTGVSQNPRHKITKRGQNVTFRCDPISEHNRLYWYRQTLGQGPEFLTYFQNEAQLEKSRLLSDRFSAERPKGSFSTLEIQRTEQGDSAMYLCASSPGGSSYNEQFFGPGTRLTVL.

V usage is TRBV10-3 and J usage is TRBJ1-2; 8 nucleotides line up with TRBD1. The CDR3 totals 13 residues. Trimming cost V 10 bases and J 2 bases; bases outside gene matches: 6. Germline CDR1 and CDR2: ENHRY and SYGVKD. The CDR3 here is CATRGTGNYGYTF. In DNA, the CDR3 is TGTGCCACCCGCGGGACAGGAAACTATGGCTACACCTTC.

This chain connects TRBV6-5 to TRBJ2-3; 7 bases align to TRBD2. The J segment lost 2 bases and the V segment lost 4 bases, leaving 9 bases of the junction unmatched. The germline V gene encodes CDR1 MNHEY and CDR2 SVGAGI. The CDR3 is 16 amino acids. CDR3 sequence (DNA): TGTGCCAGCAGTTCTCTTGCGGGAGTCTCCACAGATACGCAGTATTTT. This gives the protein CASSSLAGVSTDTQYF.

The count of this clone is one. The chain carries TRBV6-2 or TRBV6-3 and TRBJ2-5; no reliable D call. In germline, CDR1 is MNHEY, CDR2 SVGEGT. V gave up 6 bases and J gave up 4 bases, with 12 bases separating them. This CDR3 comprises 13 residues. CDR3 DNA sequence: TGTGCCAGCAGCCCCCTTTATGTAGAGACCCAGTACTTC. Its translation is CASSPLYVETQYF.

This clone was detected many times. The chain has TRBV7-2 and TRBJ1-5; D is undetermined. The CDR3 is made up of 13 amino acids. V shed 4 bases and J shed 0 bases, with 4 bases lying between them. CDR1 and CDR2 from the germline V gene are SGHTA and FQGNSA. The CDR3 coding sequence is TGTGCCAGCAGCTATAGTAGCAATCAGCCCCAGCATTTT. Its protein is CASSYSSNQPQHF.

This clone has only one observation. This chain connects TRBV28 to TRBJ2-1; perhaps TRBD1 as D (6 bases). V lost 5 bases and J lost 9, with 14 bases in between. CDR3 size: 13 residues. CDR1 MDHEN and CDR2 SYDVKM come from the germline V gene. The CDR3 DNA is TGTGCCAGCAGTGGACAGATCGCCGGTGAGCAGTTCTTC. Translating gives CASSGQIAGEQFF.

The chain carries TRBV5-8 and TRBJ1-6, with D possibly TRBD1 on 6 matching bases. Germline V gene sequence: CDR1 SGHTS, CDR2 YDEGEE. CDR3 length: 16 residues. The V end lost 3 bases, the J end lost 0 bases, and 10 bases lay between the germline ends. The CDR3 region has the DNA TGTGCCAGCAGCTCAGGGGTGAGCTCCTATAATTCACCCCTCCACTTT. Translating it yields CASSSGVSSYNSPLHF.

The gene calls are TRBV19 and TRBJ2-7, with TRBD1 as a possible D gene (6 bases). Germline-derived CDR1 and CDR2 are LNHDA and SQIVND (reference sequence). V was shortened by 3 bases and J by 2 bases, with 8 bases between the two germline ends. CDR3 size: 13 residues. In DNA form, the CDR3 reads TGTGCCAGTAGTATTTGGGGGCCCTACGAGCAGTACTTC. Its protein is CASSIWGPYEQYF.

The V and J genes are TRBV7-2 and TRBJ2-5; tentative D call: TRBD2 (5 bases). Germline V gene sequence: CDR1 SGHTA, CDR2 FQGNSA. The CDR3 has 15 amino acids. V lost 1 base to trimming and J lost 2 bases, with 11 bases between them. CDR3 protein: CASSLDPRDQETQYF. Written as DNA, the CDR3 is TGTGCCAGCAGCTTAGACCCCCGGGATCAAGAGACCCAGTACTTC.